This TCR beta chain was obtained from a study of T cell responses to AZD1222 COVID-19 vaccine. Across the whole study: Second-dose recipients at about 4 or about 12 weeks were treated as one pooled group. Overall study findings and caveats: At 160-218 and 743-854, vaccine-associated CD4 TCRs were dominant, and they spanned spike. Donors were mostly white British, more females; clonal diversity possibly underestimated.

TCRdb keeps only in-frame clones here, not all; method: immunoSEQ multiplex PCR. The table records roughly 120,000 clones, around 90% of them present only once. V gave up 5 bases and J gave up 1 base, with 8 bases separating them. The CDR3 extends over 13 amino acids. Germline V CDR1 and CDR2: LNHDA, SQIVND (reference sequence). On this clone: Its cognate antigen is unknown.

This rearrangement joins TRBV19 to TRBJ1-1; D is unclear. The receptor was isolated from an adult in good health. This specimen consisted of peripheral blood, obtained on day 0 of AZD1222 vaccination. The CDR3 sequence is CASSSSRNTEAFF. The CDR3 DNA is TGTGCCAGTAGTTCTTCACGGAACACTGAAGCTTTCTTT.